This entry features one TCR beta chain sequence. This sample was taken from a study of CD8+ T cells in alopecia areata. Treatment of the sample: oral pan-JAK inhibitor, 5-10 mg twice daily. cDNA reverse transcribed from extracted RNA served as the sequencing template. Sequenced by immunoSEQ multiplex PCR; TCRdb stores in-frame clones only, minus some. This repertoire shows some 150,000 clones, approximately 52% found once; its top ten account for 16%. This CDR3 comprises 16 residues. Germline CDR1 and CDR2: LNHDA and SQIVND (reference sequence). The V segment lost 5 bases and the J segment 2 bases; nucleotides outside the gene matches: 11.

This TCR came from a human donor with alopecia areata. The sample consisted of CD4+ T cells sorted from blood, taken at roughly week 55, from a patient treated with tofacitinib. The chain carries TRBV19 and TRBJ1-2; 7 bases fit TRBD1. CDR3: CASSAGQINGNYGYTF. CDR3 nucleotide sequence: TGTGCCAGTAGTGCGGGACAGATTAACGGAAACTATGGCTACACCTTC.